Following are 18 T cell receptor beta chains from one sample sequenced in a study of cytomegalovirus exposure and HLA in healthy donors. The PCR employed 60 Vbeta primers together with 13 Jbeta primers. Sequencing was performed with immunoSEQ multiplex PCR; in TCRdb, only in-frame clones are kept and a portion is missing. Of 110,000 or so clones in the sample, approximately 80% were seen once. Source material: PBMCs. These receptor sequences come from a woman under 40 in good health and CMV-seronegative.

This chain joins TRBV19 and TRBJ1-5; 10 positions match TRBD1. Germline assignment: CDR1 LNHDA and CDR2 SQIVND (reference sequence). V was pared by 6 bases and J by 2 bases, with 4 bases of the junction left unmatched. The CDR3 covers 15 residues. In DNA form, the CDR3 reads TGTGCCAGTAGATCGACAGGGGGCGGCAATCAGCCCCAGCATTTT. Its translation is CASRSTGGGNQPQHF.

This chain connects TRBV5-1 to TRBJ2-1; 9 bases map to TRBD1. With V trimmed by 5 bases and J by 5 bases, 8 bases remained unmatched. Germline V gene sequence: CDR1 SGHRS, CDR2 YFSETQ. This CDR3 is 15 amino acids long. DNA of the CDR3: TGCGCCAGCAGGCCAACGGGACAGGGACACAATGAGCAGTTCTTC. It yields the protein CASRPTGQGHNEQFF.

This chain joins TRBV5-1 and TRBJ2-3; tentative D call: TRBD2 (6 bases). Germline V gene lookup returns CDR1 SGHRS and CDR2 YFSETQ. V gave up 3 bases and J gave up 0 bases, with 14 bases separating them. This CDR3 is built from 16 residues. The CDR3 spells CASSYTGTPSTDTQYF. As DNA, the CDR3 is TGCGCCAGCAGCTATACCGGGACTCCTAGCACAGATACGCAGTATTTT.

Written as DNA, the CDR3 is TGTGCCAGCAACGCATTGTCCCGGGACAGGGGGGAATATGGCTACACCTTC. Protein product: CASNALSRDRGEYGYTF. The rearrangement joins TRBV9 to TRBJ1-2, with 11 bases that match TRBD1. The germline gives CDR1 SGDLS, CDR2 YYNGEE. V was pared by 6 bases and J by 5 bases, with 15 bases of the junction left unmatched. There are 17 residues in the CDR3.

This sequence joins TRBV7-3 and TRBJ2-1, with 10 bases aligning to TRBD2. Germline lookup yields CDR1 SGHTA and CDR2 FQGTGA. J lost 6 bases, V lost 5 bases, and 10 bases had no gene match. The CDR3 loop spans 16 amino acids. Here the CDR3 reads CASSPLAGGYPNEQFF. The CDR3 DNA reads as TGTGCCAGCAGCCCGTTAGCGGGAGGATACCCCAATGAGCAGTTCTTC.

The chain recombines TRBV5-1 with TRBJ2-1; D might be TRBD2 (6 bases). The CDR3 is 16 amino acids. V was cut by 4 bases and J by 9 bases, with 23 bases left in between. CDR1 is SGHRS, CDR2 YFSETQ, per germline. The CDR3, as DNA: TGCGCCAGCAGCCTCAAGGTCGGGACTTATCATTCTGAGCAGTTCTTC. This codes for CASSLKVGTYHSEQFF.

The chain uses TRBV19 and TRBJ2-2; D is possibly TRBD1 (6 bases). The CDR3 covers 16 residues. Per germline, CDR1 LNHDA and CDR2 SQIVND (reference sequence). Trimming shortened V by 2 bases and J by 3 bases, and 13 bases separated the two germline ends. Written as DNA, the CDR3 is TGTGCCAGTAGTATATCAACAGGGTCGGACACCGGGGAGCTGTTTTTT. Translated, it gives CASSISTGSDTGELFF.

This clone was observed a single time. The chain couples TRBV29-1 to TRBJ1-2; 7 bases are shared with TRBD1. Germline trimming cut 3 bases from V and 4 bases from J; bases unmatched to any gene: 11. The CDR3 runs 15 residues. Germline CDR1 SQVTM, CDR2 ANQGSEA. The CDR3 loop reads CSVEVGGLRGYGYTF. The CDR3 nucleotides are TGCAGCGTTGAGGTAGGGGGCCTCCGTGGCTATGGCTACACCTTC.

The rearrangement links TRBV15 to TRBJ2-1; TRBD2 agrees at 7 bases. The J segment lost 6 bases and the V segment lost 4 bases, leaving 9 bases of the junction unmatched. CDR3 length: 15 amino acids. The germline V gene has CDR1 LNHNV and CDR2 YYDKDF (reference sequence). Written as DNA, the CDR3 is TGTGCCACCAGCATCTCCTTGGGGAGGGGCAATGAGCAGTTCTTC. Its protein is CATSISLGRGNEQFF.

CDR3 residues: CASSLKDRGPFYGYTF. The CDR3 DNA reads TGTGCCAGCAGTTTAAAGGACAGGGGGCCCTTCTATGGCTACACCTTC. The chain carries TRBV27 and TRBJ1-2; TRBD1 matches at 11 bases. The V gene's germline CDR1 is MNHEY and CDR2 SMNVEV (reference sequence). This CDR3 is 16 amino acids long. V gave up 2 bases and J gave up 4 bases; unmatched junction bases: 6.

The chain combines TRBV7-9 with TRBJ2-3; 9 bases map to TRBD1. This CDR3 is 17 amino acids long. Germline CDR1 reads SEHNR; CDR2 reads FQNEAQ (reference sequence). Unmatched junction bases numbered 8, after V lost 2 bases and J lost 2 bases. The CDR3 nucleotides are TGTGCCAGCAGCTTAATACTCGGGACAGGGACCACAGATACGCAGTATTTT. This sequence encodes CASSLILGTGTTDTQYF. Drawing the rest from reference TRBV7-9 and TRBJ2-3, the complete variable domain is DTGVSQNPRHKITKRGQNVTFRCDPISEHNRLYWYRQTLGQGPEFLTYFQNEAQLEKSRLLSDRFSAERPKGSFSTLEIQRTEQGDSAMYLCASSLILGTGTTDTQYFGPGTRLTVL.

This rearrangement joins TRBV7-9 to TRBJ2-7, with unresolved D. This CDR3 spans 13 amino acids. Deletions cut 5 bases from V and 4 bases from J, with 12 bases between. The germline gives CDR1 SEHNR, CDR2 FQNEAQ (reference sequence). CDR3 bases: TGTGCCAGCAGCAATCCTGCGAGATACGAGCAGTACTTC. Protein product: CASSNPARYEQYF. The full variable domain, its missing parts supplied by reference TRBV7-9 and TRBJ2-7, is DTGVSQNPRHKITKRGQNVTFRCDPISEHNRLYWYRQTLGQGPEFLTYFQNEAQLEKSRLLSDRFSAERPKGSFSTLEIQRTEQGDSAMYLCASSNPARYEQYFGPGTRLTVT.

The rearrangement uses TRBV7-2 and TRBJ1-2, with 7 bases that match TRBD1. V lost 1 base, J lost 5 bases, and 4 bases stayed unmatched. This CDR3 spans 14 amino acids. CDR1 and CDR2 from the germline V gene are SGHTA and FQGNSA. CDR3 sequence (DNA): TGTGCCAGCAGCTTAGGAGACAGGGAATATGGCTACACCTTC. It encodes CASSLGDREYGYTF. Filled out from reference TRBV7-2 and TRBJ1-2, the complete variable domain reads GAGVSQSPSNKVTEKGKDVELRCDPISGHTALYWYRQSLGQGLEFLIYFQGNSAPDKSGLPSDRFSAERTGGSVSTLTIQRTQQEDSAVYLCASSLGDREYGYTFGSGTRLTVV.

This chain connects TRBV27 to TRBJ2-1, with D perhaps matching TRBD1 (6 bases). The CDR3 is 15 amino acids. CDR1 is MNHEY, CDR2 SMNVEV, per germline (reference sequence). V dropped 7 bases and J dropped 9 bases, with 22 bases sitting between them. CDR3 nucleotides: TGTGCCAGCACTCCCGGGACGGTGGGGGCCGGTGAGCAGTTCTTC. This gives the protein CASTPGTVGAGEQFF.

V is TRBV2 and J is TRBJ2-1; 13 nucleotides agree with TRBD2. This CDR3 is 16 amino acids long. CDR1 is SNHLY, CDR2 FYNNEI, per germline. After removal of 5 bases from V and 6 bases from J, the junction contained 7 bases not matched to a gene. The CDR3 nucleotides are TGTGCCAGCAGTCCCACAGGACTAGCGGGGGCCAATGAGCAGTTCTTC. Protein sequence: CASSPTGLAGANEQFF.

The chain has TRBV10-3 and TRBJ2-7; 11 bases fit TRBD1. This CDR3 spans 13 amino acids. V was pared by 7 bases and J by 6 bases, with 5 bases of the junction left unmatched. Germline-derived CDR1 and CDR2 are ENHRY and SYGVKD. The CDR3 protein is CAITGQGAGEQYF. CDR3 nucleotide sequence: TGTGCCATCACTGGACAGGGGGCTGGCGAGCAGTACTTC.

The rearrangement links TRBV10-3 to TRBJ1-4; 8 bases agree with TRBD1. Germline V CDR1 and CDR2: ENHRY, SYGVKD. The CDR3 has 15 residues. The V segment lost 3 bases and the J segment 7 bases; nucleotides outside the gene matches: 7. CDR3 DNA: TGTGCCATCAGTGACTCGGGACAGGCAACTGAAAAACTGTTTTTT. Amino acids: CAISDSGQATEKLFF.

The rearrangement uses TRBV28 and TRBJ1-3; D uncertain. The V end was cut by 4 bases, the J end by 3 bases, with 10 bases between. Looked up from germline, CDR1 is MDHEN and CDR2 is SYDVKM. The CDR3 runs 14 residues. DNA of the CDR3: TGTGCCAGCAGTTCGGGGTCGGTTGGAAACACCATATATTTT. The encoded protein is CASSSGSVGNTIYF.